A single sample gave rise to the 15 T cell receptor beta chains below, sequenced in a study of breast tumors, draining lymph nodes, adjacent tissues. Samples came from axillary lymph nodes draining the breast cancer. One entry per CDR3 protein results from TCRdb running MiXCR on the multiplex PCR reads. The profile shows about 230,000 distinct CDR3 sequences, about 30% of them singletons. The sequenced material came from axillary lymph node tissue. The receptor set was obtained from a female donor with breast cancer. Some clones in this sample may be carry-over from other donors' samples.

This clonotype was seen at least ten times. The gene calls are TRBV7-2 and TRBJ1-2, with D perhaps TRBD1 (5 bases). V gave up 2 bases and J gave up 1 base, with 8 bases separating them. The CDR3 covers 14 residues. Germline lookup yields CDR1 SGHTA and CDR2 FQGNSA. CDR3 in amino acids: CASSLPGSNYGYTF. In DNA form, the CDR3 reads TGTGCCAGCAGCTTACCAGGGAGTAACTATGGCTACACCTTC.

This clonotype was counted ten times or more. V gene TRBV6-1 combines with J gene TRBJ2-7; 10 nucleotides line up with TRBD1. CDR3 length: 18 residues. Per the germline V gene, CDR1 is MNHNS and CDR2 is SASEGT. V was pared by 0 bases and J by 3 bases, with 11 bases of the junction left unmatched. The CDR3 nucleotides are TGTGCCAGCAGTGAAGCGCTTCGGACAGGGGGTCGAATCTACGAGCAGTACTTC. Its translation is CASSEALRTGGRIYEQYF.

The chain has TRBV2 and TRBJ2-6, with TRBD2 as a possible D gene (7 bases). The CDR3 runs to 18 residues. Trimming took 7 bases from V and 0 from J, leaving 19 bases between them. Germline V gene data show CDR1 as SNHLY and CDR2 as FYNNEI. CDR3 sequence (DNA): TGTGCCAGCACAGGACGGGGGGCGTCCGCCTCTGGGGCCAACGTCCTGACTTTC. Translation: CASTGRGASASGANVLTF. The full variable domain, rest sourced from reference TRBV2 and TRBJ2-6, is EPEVTQTPSHQVTQMGQEVILRCVPISNHLYFYWYRQILGQKVEFLVSFYNNEISEKSEIFDDQFSVERPDGSNFTLKIRSTKLEDSAMYFCASTGRGASASGANVLTFGAGSRLTVL.

This clonotype was counted ten times or more. This chain uses TRBV7-9 with TRBJ2-5; D is undetermined. V shed 5 bases and J shed 4 bases, with 14 bases lying between them. The CDR3 is 14 residues long. Per the germline V gene, CDR1 is SEHNR and CDR2 is FQNEAQ (reference sequence). CDR3 coding DNA: TGTGCCAGCAGCCCAGTAGGGTGGGGAGAGACCCAGTACTTC. Amino acid sequence: CASSPVGWGETQYF. Full variable domain (rest looked up from reference TRBV7-9 and TRBJ2-5): DTGVSQNPRHKITKRGQNVTFRCDPISEHNRLYWYRQTLGQGPEFLTYFQNEAQLEKSRLLSDRFSAERPKGSFSTLEIQRTEQGDSAMYLCASSPVGWGETQYFGPGTRLLVL.

This clonotype came up many times. This chain connects TRBV11-3 to TRBJ2-3; tentative D call: TRBD2 (7 bases). Germline values: CDR1 SGHNT, CDR2 YENEEA. Trimming removed 5 bases from V and 7 bases from J, with 10 bases in between. This CDR3 spans 12 amino acids. This chain's CDR3 is CASSIGGHTQYF. The CDR3, as DNA: TGTGCCAGCAGCATCGGGGGGCATACGCAGTATTTT.

Concerning this clonotype: With a much larger clone just one base away, this may be a read error. The gene calls are TRBV12-3 or TRBV12-4 and TRBJ1-5, with 8 bases lining up with TRBD1. V lost 3 bases to trimming and J lost 5 bases; unmatched junction nucleotides: 3. This CDR3 has 14 amino acids. CDR3 loop: CASSFTGGDQPQHF. CDR3 coding DNA: TGTGCCAGCAGTTTCACAGGGGGGGATCAGCCCCAGCATTTT.

Notes on this clonotype: With a much larger clone just one base away, this may be a read error. The J gene is TRBJ2-5, the V gene TRBV5-1; D is possibly TRBD1 (6 bases). Trimming left V 3 bases short and J 5 bases short, with 17 bases between. The CDR3 consists of 15 residues. Germline CDR1 reads SGHRS; CDR2 reads YFSETQ. CDR3 nucleotides: TGCGCCAGCAGCTCTCAGGGGAACCTCCACGAGACCCAGTACTTC. Protein product: CASSSQGNLHETQYF.

With regard to this clonotype: A much larger clonotype is one base distant, so this may be a read error. The V and J genes are TRBV5-8 and TRBJ2-3, with D perhaps matching TRBD1 (5 bases). CDR3 length equals 15 residues. Germline V gene data show CDR1 as SGHTS and CDR2 as YDEGEE. CDR3 sequence (DNA): TGTGCCAGCAGCTTGGTTCCTGACCAGACAGAGACGCAGTATTTT. This gives the protein CASSLVPDQTETQYF.

This clonotype was seen many times. The rearrangement uses TRBV5-4 and TRBJ2-3; maybe TRBD2 (6 bases). The CDR3 is 15 amino acids. The V end lost 2 bases, the J end lost 5 bases, and 15 bases lay between the germline ends. Germline values: CDR1 SGHNT, CDR2 YYREEE (reference sequence). The CDR3 DNA reads TGTGCCAGCAGCTTCGCCGGGAGTGGGAAAGATACGCAGTATTTT. It is translated as CASSFAGSGKDTQYF.

This clonotype was counted between two and nine times. Since a much larger clone is just one base distant, this may be a read error. V and J are TRBV11-2 and TRBJ2-7, with 7 nucleotides matching TRBD1. The V segment lost 1 base and the J segment 5 bases; nucleotides outside the gene matches: 5. The CDR3 consists of 14 residues. Per the germline V gene, CDR1 is SGHAT and CDR2 is FQNNGV. CDR3 protein: CASSLGTGADEQYF. As DNA, the CDR3 is TGTGCCAGCAGCTTAGGGACAGGAGCGGACGAGCAGTACTTC.

This clonotype was recorded at least ten times. The rearrangement joins TRBV20-1 to TRBJ1-2, with a tentative D call TRBD1 (5 bases). Germline V gene lookup returns CDR1 DFQATT and CDR2 SNEGSKA (reference sequence). CDR3 size: 15 residues. V shed 0 bases and J shed 7 bases, with 18 bases lying between them. The CDR3 DNA reads TGCAGTGCTAGAGACCCGACCGCCCTGGGGGGTGGCTACACCTTC. It codes for CSARDPTALGGGYTF.

This clonotype occurred many times. V is TRBV20-1 and J is TRBJ2-5, with 11 positions matching TRBD2. J gave up 5 bases and V 3 bases, and 14 bases lay outside the gene matches. The CDR3 is made up of 17 amino acids. In germline, CDR1 is DFQATT, CDR2 SNEGSKA (reference sequence). The CDR3 region is CSASATSGNARGETQYF. In nucleotides, the CDR3 is TGCAGTGCTAGTGCGACTAGCGGGAATGCCCGAGGGGAGACCCAGTACTTC.

This clonotype was observed many times. The CDR3 is CASSPQVKYQETQYF. Written as DNA, the CDR3 is TGTGCCAGCAGCCCACAGGTGAAGTACCAAGAGACCCAGTACTTC. The chain uses TRBV7-9 and TRBJ2-5; weak D call: TRBD1 (5 bases). Germline-derived CDR1 and CDR2 are SEHNR and FQNEAQ (reference sequence). Trimming removed 5 bases from V and 0 bases from J, with 13 bases in between. The CDR3 is made up of 15 amino acids.

The rearrangement joins TRBV29-1 to TRBJ1-5; no definite D call. This CDR3 is built from 13 residues. Germline V gene data show CDR1 as SQVTM and CDR2 as ANQGSEA. V dropped 6 bases and J dropped 11 bases, with 20 bases sitting between them. CDR3 in DNA: TGCAGCGTGGGATCGGGGAACCAAGAGACCCAGCATTTT. Protein: CSVGSGNQETQHF.

This clonotype appeared many times. The chain joins TRBV15 to TRBJ2-7, with a weak D call TRBD2 (5 bases). Germline CDR1 and CDR2: LNHNV and YYDKDF (reference sequence). The germline V and J ends were trimmed by 0 bases and 1 base, with 10 bases remaining between them. The CDR3 contains 15 residues. CDR3 in DNA: TGTGCCACCAGCAGAGATAATGGCGGGTCCTACGAGCAGTACTTC. It is translated as CATSRDNGGSYEQYF.